This passage covers 5 T cell receptor beta chains from one sample sequenced in a study of cytomegalovirus exposure and HLA in healthy donors (TCRdb year 2017). The library was generated by the immunoSEQ multiplex PCR assay. The multiplex PCR relied on a mix of 60 forward primers for TCR Vbeta segments and 13 reverse primers for TCR Jbeta segments. TCRdb re-hosts the immuneACCESS table, in-frame sequences only. Its copies lack some clones; in the studies checked, an unresolved V gene accounts for under half of them, and the cause for the rest is not known. This sample holds some 99,000 clones; about 80% were observed only once. Approximately 2% of the sample comes from the top ten. Sample: PBMCs. These receptors all come from a man aged 35-49 years in good health and CMV-seronegative.

The chain uses TRBV27 and TRBJ2-7; weak D call: TRBD1 (5 bases). The germline V gene encodes CDR1 MNHEY and CDR2 SMNVEV (reference sequence). V lost 3 bases and J lost 0, with 12 bases in between. There are 15 residues in the CDR3. Written as DNA, the CDR3 is TGTGCCAGCAGTTTTTTGGGGCAGGGCTCCTACGAGCAGTACTTC. Encoded protein: CASSFLGQGSYEQYF.

This clone was detected only a few times. CDR3 residues: CASSRDRTGTQYF. The CDR3 DNA reads TGTGCCAGTAGTAGGGACAGGACCGGGACCCAGTACTTC. The chain employs TRBV19 and TRBJ2-5; 8 bases are a match to TRBD1. CDR1 and CDR2 (germline): LNHDA, SQIVND (reference sequence). This CDR3 is 13 amino acids long. Trimming at V came to 4 bases and at J to 7 bases, leaving 5 bases not matched to a gene.

This clone occurred once. V is TRBV10-3 and J is TRBJ1-4, with TRBD1 identical over 7 bases. Germline V lookup: CDR1 ENHRY, CDR2 SYGVKD. V was clipped by 11 bases and J by 7 bases; unmatched bases: 13. The CDR3 covers 14 residues. Here the CDR3 DNA reads TGTGCCGGAGCCGACAGGGAACTAAGTGAAAAACTGTTTTTT. Encoded protein: CAGADRELSEKLFF.

The chain combines TRBV4-1 with TRBJ2-1; D is ambiguous. The CDR3 spans 13 residues. The germline V and J ends were trimmed by 1 base and 10 bases, with 11 bases remaining between them. Germline V gene data show CDR1 as MGHRA and CDR2 as YSYEKL. The CDR3 here is CASSQGATLEQFF. The CDR3 DNA follows: TGCGCCAGCAGCCAAGGTGCTACGCTAGAGCAGTTCTTC.

This clone occurred a few times. The chain has TRBV5-1 and TRBJ1-6; perhaps TRBD1 as D (6 bases). Trimming shortened V by 1 base and J by 7 bases, and 6 bases separated the two germline ends. Germline CDR1 is SGHRS and CDR2 is YFSETQ. The length of the CDR3 is 13 residues. CDR3: CASSLQGNSPLHF. In DNA form, the CDR3 reads TGCGCCAGCAGCTTGCAGGGGAATTCACCCCTCCACTTT.